This T cell receptor (beta chain) was captured in a study of T-cell memory formation after mild COVID-19. A few counts support this clonotype. No antigen is known for it. The germline V and J ends were trimmed by 6 bases and 13 bases, with 10 bases remaining between them. The CDR3 totals 10 residues. Germline values: CDR1 MNHNS, CDR2 SASEGT. TCRdb recomputed calls from the 5' RACE reads with MiXCR, one row per CDR3 protein. The sample lists roughly 380,000 distinct CDR3 sequences, 25% to 30% seen once, with approximately 15% in the top ten. Points from the study as a whole: The CD4+ clones that contracted clustered mainly within CM and EM, and the CD8+ clones concentrated in EMRA.

The chain carries TRBV6-1 and TRBJ2-1, with a weak D call TRBD1 (6 bases). This receptor was taken from an adult woman who had mild COVID-19 (a few samples of this study predate the infection). Cell type and time point are not known. Sequencing was carried out using PBMCs or a T cell subset sorted from them (not recorded which). The DNA for the CDR3 is TGTGCCAGCAGGAAGGGGGTCCAGTTCTTC. Protein: CASRKGVQFF.